This TCR beta chain comes out of a study of blood T cell repertoires in COVID-19. Produced via immunoSEQ multiplex PCR; TCRdb's table is partial and in-frame only. The sample carries approximately 200,000 clones, 75% to 90% recorded once. With V trimmed by 0 bases and J by 5 bases, 5 bases remained unmatched. CDR3 length equals 15 residues. Germline CDR1 is SGHRS and CDR2 is YFSETQ. The TCR sequence derives from a woman between 18 and 29 years old in a cohort exposed to, infected with or recovered from COVID-19 (not recorded which). The chain has TRBV5-1 and TRBJ2-5; 9 positions match TRBD1. Sequencing input: PBMCs or T cells enriched from blood (not recorded which). The CDR3 DNA is TGCGCCAGCAGCTTGGCCGGGACAGGGTCGGAGACCCAGTACTTC. Its protein product is CASSLAGTGSETQYF.